One sample yielded the 31 T cell receptor beta chains listed below, sequenced in a study of post-analysis software for immune sequencing data. Study observations and caveats: There were five TRBV segments more frequent in patients than controls, and TRBV5-6, TRBV5-1 and TRBV20-1 were among them.

Incorporated into the TCR beta cDNA libraries were unique molecular identifiers, which served to reduce PCR and sequencing biases. TCRdb re-called the PCR reads through MiXCR, storing one row per CDR3 protein. The sample lists under 900,000 distinct CDR3 sequences; under 70% were seen once. The antigens these receptors bind are not known. Sequenced: blood. Receptor source: a girl aged 10-17 years with multiple sclerosis.

The chain joins TRBV9 to TRBJ1-2; D may be TRBD1 (5 bases). The V and J ends lost 1 base and 8 bases respectively, with 12 bases between them. Germline V gene sequence: CDR1 SGDLS, CDR2 YYNGEE. CDR3 length equals 13 residues. The CDR3 is CASSVQGGYGYTF. The CDR3 DNA reads as TGTGCCAGCAGCGTACAGGGCGGCTACGGCTACACCTTC.

The gene calls are TRBV12-3 or TRBV12-4 and TRBJ1-5; possible D gene TRBD1, 6 bases. Trimming cost V 3 bases and J 5 bases, with 20 bases left between them. The CDR3 contains 17 residues. CDR3 amino acids: CASSFNQGGPPYQPQHF. CDR3 sequence (DNA): TGTGCCAGCAGTTTTAATCAAGGGGGGCCACCCTATCAGCCCCAGCATTTT.

CDR3 nucleotide sequence: TGTGCCAGCTCACCATCTTCCAGAGAGACCCAGTACTTC. Translated, it gives CASSPSSRETQYF. The rearrangement uses TRBV18 and TRBJ2-5, with D unresolved. This CDR3 is built from 13 residues. The germline gives CDR1 KGHSH, CDR2 LQKENI. Between the trimmed V and J ends, which lost 2 bases and 4 bases, there was a span of 8 bases.

CDR3 in amino acids: CSARDATANYGYTF. CDR3 DNA sequence: TGCAGTGCTAGAGACGCGACAGCTAACTATGGCTACACCTTC. The chain couples TRBV20-1 to TRBJ1-2; a possible D gene is TRBD1 (5 bases). The CDR3 has 14 amino acids. The V gene lost 0 bases and the J gene lost 0 bases, with 8 bases spanning the gap. Germline loops: CDR1 DFQATT, CDR2 SNEGSKA (reference sequence).

This clonotype was counted between two and nine times. The chain recombines TRBV5-1 with TRBJ2-7, with D uncertain. This CDR3 has 15 residues. Germline lookup yields CDR1 SGHRS and CDR2 YFSETQ. Trimming took off 7 bases at V and 1 base at J, with 18 bases between the two ends. Written as DNA, the CDR3 is TGCGCCAGCCGGCCTACCCGGACGCATTCCTACGAGCAGTACTTC. As protein: CASRPTRTHSYEQYF.

V usage is TRBV29-1 and J usage is TRBJ2-3; the D is unclear. Trimming cost V 4 bases and J 2 bases, with 10 bases left between them. CDR1 and CDR2 (germline): SQVTM, ANQGSEA. This CDR3 contains 13 residues. CDR3 sequence (DNA): TGCAGCGTTGGTGGTCACCCCACAGATACGCAGTATTTT. It specifies CSVGGHPTDTQYF.

This clonotype was detected only a few times. The V and J genes are TRBV25-1 and TRBJ1-2; possible D gene TRBD1, 5 bases. CDR1 is MGHDK and CDR2 is SYGVNS in the germline V gene. V shed 8 bases and J shed 4 bases, with 14 bases lying between them. The CDR3 has 13 amino acids. CDR3 nucleotides: TGTGCCAGCGAGACCCTAGACAGCTATGGCTACACCTTC. It translates to CASETLDSYGYTF.

This clonotype was seen more than once but under ten times. This rearrangement joins TRBV9 to TRBJ1-2; 9 nucleotides agree with TRBD1. Germline V CDR1 and CDR2: SGDLS, YYNGEE. CDR3 size: 16 residues. V was pared by 4 bases and J by 4 bases, with 11 bases of the junction left unmatched. This chain's CDR3 is CASSPEGTGNFYGYTF. CDR3 in DNA: TGTGCCAGCAGCCCCGAGGGGACAGGGAACTTCTATGGCTACACCTTC.

This clonotype appeared once. The V call is TRBV15, the J call TRBJ1-5; 8 nucleotides line up with TRBD1. The CDR3 loop spans 13 amino acids. Germline CDR1 reads LNHNV; CDR2 reads YYDKDF (reference sequence). J was trimmed by 7 bases and V by 4 bases; bases with no gene match: 3. The CDR3 loop is CATSKDRVQPQHF. The CDR3 DNA sequence: TGTGCCACCAGCAAGGACAGGGTCCAGCCCCAGCATTTT.

A few counts support this clonotype. The chain recombines TRBV4-1 with TRBJ1-1; 7 bases match TRBD1. J was trimmed by 6 bases and V by 0 bases; bases with no gene match: 10. Germline CDR1 MGHRA, CDR2 YSYEKL. There are 16 residues in the CDR3. The CDR3 DNA reads TGCGCCAGCAGCCAAGATCCGAGGGGGCGCGTCGCTGAAGCTTTCTTT. Protein sequence: CASSQDPRGRVAEAFF.

The V call is TRBV5-1, the J call TRBJ2-4; no clear D. This CDR3 is 13 amino acids long. V lost 7 bases and J lost 5, with 13 bases in between. Germline V lookup: CDR1 SGHRS, CDR2 YFSETQ. The CDR3 region is CASYSAVENIQYF. DNA for the CDR3: TGCGCCAGCTACTCGGCGGTTGAAAACATTCAGTACTTC.

The chain joins TRBV7-9 to TRBJ2-1, with a tentative D call TRBD2 (6 bases). The V and J ends lost 4 bases and 4 bases respectively, with 14 bases between them. The CDR3 length is 15 residues. From germline, CDR1 is SEHNR and CDR2 FQNEAQ (reference sequence). The CDR3 DNA follows: TGTGCCAGCAGCTCTAGCAAGGGGAGGTACAATGAGCAGTTCTTC. It is translated as CASSSSKGRYNEQFF.

The rearrangement joins TRBV7-6 to TRBJ1-1; D is ambiguous. The V end was cut by 0 bases, the J end by 8 bases, with 10 bases between. Per the germline V gene, CDR1 is SGHVS and CDR2 is FNYEAQ. CDR3 length: 13 amino acids. In nucleotides, the CDR3 is TGTGCCAGCAGCTTAGCGAAGTCGACGGAAGCTTTCTTT. This gives the protein CASSLAKSTEAFF. Looking up the rest from reference TRBV7-6 and TRBJ1-1 gives the full variable domain: GAGVSQSPRYKVTKRGQDVALRCDPISGHVSLYWYRQALGQGPEFLTYFNYEAQQDKSGLPNDRFSAERPEGSISTLTIQRTEQRDSAMYRCASSLAKSTEAFFGQGTRLTVV.

The chain is built from TRBV5-1 and TRBJ2-7; no definite D call. Germline V CDR1 and CDR2: SGHRS, YFSETQ. Trimming shortened V by 4 bases and J by 2 bases, and 10 bases separated the two germline ends. The CDR3 spans 13 residues. CDR3 in amino acids: CASSIGSAYEQYF. The DNA of the CDR3 is TGCGCCAGCAGCATCGGGTCCGCCTACGAGCAGTACTTC.

This clonotype occurred a few times. V gene TRBV7-2 combines with J gene TRBJ2-7; TRBD1 agrees at 8 bases. The J call may be in error: the DNA end matches TRBJ2-5 better. This CDR3 spans 15 amino acids. Germline CDR1 and CDR2: SGHTA and FQGNSA. CDR3 protein: CASSPGQGIGETQYF. CDR3 nucleotide sequence: TGTGCCAGCAGCCCCGGACAGGGAATCGGGGAGACCCAGTACTTC.

The chain links TRBV29-1 to TRBJ2-7; 9 bases are a match to TRBD1. CDR3 length: 15 amino acids. CDR1 is SQVTM, CDR2 ANQGSEA, per germline. V was clipped by 3 bases and J by 2 bases; unmatched bases: 8. CDR3 DNA sequence: TGCAGCGTTGACTCTGGGACAGGGAAGACCTACGAGCAGTACTTC. The encoded protein is CSVDSGTGKTYEQYF.

The chain recombines TRBV5-1 with TRBJ2-5, with 11 bases lining up with TRBD2. The J call is doubtful: the DNA matches TRBJ2-7 better. This CDR3 has 18 residues. CDR1 SGHRS and CDR2 YFSETQ come from the germline V gene. CDR3 sequence reads: CASSSTDPGTSGFYEQYF. The CDR3 bases are TGCGCCAGCAGCTCTACGGACCCCGGGACTAGCGGTTTCTACGAGCAGTACTTC.

The V and J genes are TRBV10-2 and TRBJ1-2, with 7 nucleotides matching TRBD1. V shed 3 bases and J 7 bases; nucleotides not matched to a gene: 11. The CDR3 spans 15 residues. Germline V gene data show CDR1 as WSHSY and CDR2 as SAAADI. In nucleotides, the CDR3 is TGCGCCAGCAGTGAATACGGACAGGCGGGGAGTGGCTACACCTTC. Its translation: CASSEYGQAGSGYTF.

This clonotype turned up a few times. The chain is built from TRBV7-9 and TRBJ2-1, with TRBD2 identical over 9 bases. After removal of 9 bases from V and 9 bases from J, the junction contained 18 bases not matched to a gene. The CDR3 loop spans 16 amino acids. Germline lookup yields CDR1 SEHNR and CDR2 FQNEAQ (reference sequence). Here the CDR3 reads CASSPFSGSVSPEQFF. Here the CDR3 DNA reads TGTGCCAGTAGCCCGTTTAGCGGGAGTGTCTCCCCTGAGCAGTTCTTC.

The V call is TRBV11-2, the J call TRBJ2-1; 11 positions agree with TRBD2. CDR3 length: 15 residues. Germline CDR1 is SGHAT and CDR2 is FQNNGV. J gave up 10 bases and V 4 bases, and 9 bases lay outside the gene matches. CDR3 loop: CASSSLAGGTPEQFF. Written as DNA, the CDR3 is TGTGCCAGCAGCTCGTTAGCGGGAGGGACGCCGGAGCAGTTCTTC.

V gene TRBV4-1 combines with J gene TRBJ2-3, with TRBD2 matching over 12 bases. V shed 4 bases and J 4 bases; nucleotides not matched to a gene: 9. Per the germline V gene, CDR1 is MGHRA and CDR2 is YSYEKL. The length of the CDR3 is 17 residues. Here the CDR3 DNA reads TGCGCCAGCAGCCCCCTGACTAGCGGGGGTACATCAGATACGCAGTATTTT. Its protein is CASSPLTSGGTSDTQYF.

V gene TRBV6-5 combines with J gene TRBJ2-3; 7 nucleotides match TRBD2. V lost 2 bases and J lost 3; bases outside the gene matches: 8. The CDR3 runs 16 residues. CDR1 is MNHEY and CDR2 is SVGAGI in the germline V gene. The CDR3 DNA sequence: TGTGCCAGCAGTTACGACGGAACGCGGGGGACAGATACGCAGTATTTT. Residues: CASSYDGTRGTDTQYF.

The rearrangement links TRBV4-2 to TRBJ1-2; D is unclear. This CDR3 region has 15 residues. Looked up from germline, CDR1 is LGHNA and CDR2 is YNFKEQ. Trimming shortened V by 0 bases and J by 0 bases, and 8 bases separated the two germline ends. In DNA form, the CDR3 reads TGTGCCAGCAGCCAAGATGGCCAGGCTAACTATGGCTACACCTTC. Translated, it gives CASSQDGQANYGYTF.

This sequence joins TRBV5-1 and TRBJ2-5; D not certain. The CDR3 sequence is 13 residues long. V was trimmed by 0 bases and J by 4 bases, leaving 7 bases between them. Per germline, CDR1 SGHRS and CDR2 YFSETQ. CDR3 sequence: CASSLGPAETQYF. CDR3 nucleotides: TGCGCCAGCAGCTTGGGCCCGGCAGAGACCCAGTACTTC.

This clonotype has just a few counts. The chain couples TRBV5-5 to TRBJ2-3, with a weak D call TRBD1 (6 bases). Germline V CDR1 and CDR2: SGHKS, YYEKEE (reference sequence). The CDR3 sequence is 15 residues long. V lost 1 base, J lost 5 bases, and 14 bases lay in between. CDR3 nucleotides: TGTGCCAGCAGCTTGTCGGGACATGCGATAGATACGCAGTATTTT. It translates to CASSLSGHAIDTQYF.

The gene calls are TRBV5-1 and TRBJ2-5; 9 positions agree with TRBD2. The end of the DNA aligns better with TRBJ2-7, so the J call may be wrong. This CDR3 is built from 15 residues. Germline V lookup: CDR1 SGHRS, CDR2 YFSETQ. CDR3 DNA sequence: TGCGCCAGCAGCTTGAGGCCTAGCGGGGAAGGCGAGCAGTACTTC. Its protein is CASSLRPSGEGEQYF.

The genes are TRBV20-1 and TRBJ2-5; D is ambiguous. The germline CDR1 and CDR2 sequences are DFQATT and SNEGSKA (reference sequence). Trimming cost V 3 bases and J 3 bases, with 8 bases left between them. The CDR3 runs 12 residues. The CDR3: CSASRVEETQYF. CDR3 nucleotide sequence: TGCAGTGCTAGCCGCGTAGAAGAGACCCAGTACTTC.

The V and J genes are TRBV29-1 and TRBJ1-2; no definite D call. The CDR3 covers 12 residues. V lost 3 bases and J 4 bases, leaving 9 bases between the germline ends. CDR1 is SQVTM and CDR2 is ANQGSEA in the germline V gene. CDR3: CSVDLQAYGYTF. CDR3 nucleotides: TGCAGCGTTGATCTTCAGGCCTATGGCTACACCTTC.

The chain combines TRBV29-1 with TRBJ2-5, with D perhaps TRBD1 (6 bases). The CDR3 totals 13 residues. The germline V gene encodes CDR1 SQVTM and CDR2 ANQGSEA. Written as DNA, the CDR3 is TGCGGCGGAACAGGGTTGTTCGGAGAGACCCAGTACTTC. Protein sequence: CGGTGLFGETQYF.

The chain joins TRBV12-3 or TRBV12-4 to TRBJ2-3, with 8 bases matching TRBD1. The length of the CDR3 is 14 residues. With 6 bases clipped from V and 6 bases from J, the junction kept 8 bases outside the gene matches. As DNA, the CDR3 is TGTGCCAGCAGAACCGGACAGGGCGGGGATACGCAGTATTTT. Residues: CASRTGQGGDTQYF.

The chain employs TRBV5-1 and TRBJ2-1; D unclear. This CDR3 is 13 amino acids long. Germline V CDR1 and CDR2: SGHRS, YFSETQ. V lost 5 bases, J lost 15 bases, and 21 bases lay in between. The CDR3: CASSPASDATPFF. CDR3 nucleotide sequence: TGCGCCAGCAGTCCAGCTTCCGACGCCACCCCGTTCTTC. The whole variable domain, remainder taken from reference TRBV5-1 and TRBJ2-1, is KAGVTQTPRYLIKTRGQQVTLSCSPISGHRSVSWYQQTPGQGLQFLFEYFSETQRNKGNFPGRFSGRQFSNSRSEMNVSTLELGDSALYLCASSPASDATPFFGPGTRLTVL.